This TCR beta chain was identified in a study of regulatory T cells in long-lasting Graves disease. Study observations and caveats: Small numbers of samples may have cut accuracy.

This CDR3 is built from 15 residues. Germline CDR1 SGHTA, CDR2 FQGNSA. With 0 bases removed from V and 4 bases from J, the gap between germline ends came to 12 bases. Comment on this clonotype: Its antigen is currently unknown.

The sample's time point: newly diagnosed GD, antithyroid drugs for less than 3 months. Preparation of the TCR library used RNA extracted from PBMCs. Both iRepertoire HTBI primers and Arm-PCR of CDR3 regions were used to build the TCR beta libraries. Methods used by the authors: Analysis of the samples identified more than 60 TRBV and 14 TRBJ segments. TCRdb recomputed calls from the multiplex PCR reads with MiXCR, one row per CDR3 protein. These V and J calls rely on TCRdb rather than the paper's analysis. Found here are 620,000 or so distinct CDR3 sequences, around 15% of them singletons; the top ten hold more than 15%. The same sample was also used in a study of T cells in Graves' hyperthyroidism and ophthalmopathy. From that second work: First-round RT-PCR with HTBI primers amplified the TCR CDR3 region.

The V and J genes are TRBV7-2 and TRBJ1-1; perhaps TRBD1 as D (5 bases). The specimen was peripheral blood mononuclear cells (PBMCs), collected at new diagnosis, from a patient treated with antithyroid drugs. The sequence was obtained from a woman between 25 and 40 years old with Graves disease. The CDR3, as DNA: TGTGCCAGCAGCTTAGCCGGGGGGGTTAGCACTGAAGCTTTCTTT. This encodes CASSLAGGVSTEAFF.